These 22 T cell receptor beta chains share one sample of origin, sequenced in a study of blood T cell repertoires in COVID-19. Method: immunoSEQ multiplex PCR; TCRdb's copy keeps in-frame clones and lacks some. The sample includes some 200,000 clones, about 91% seen only once; the top ten take around 10%. Sequencing was carried out using PBMCs or T cells enriched from blood (not recorded which). Receptor source: a man younger than 30 with acute COVID-19.

This rearrangement joins TRBV6-4 to TRBJ2-3; possible D gene TRBD2, 6 bases. CDR1 is MRHNA and CDR2 is SNTAGT in the germline V gene. V lost 4 bases, J lost 6 bases, and 17 bases lay in between. This CDR3 has 15 amino acids. The CDR3 region is CASSASAEGYDTQYF. DNA of the CDR3: TGTGCCAGCAGTGCCTCTGCGGAGGGATACGATACGCAGTATTTT.

This clone showed up just once. This chain uses TRBV11-2 with TRBJ2-3, with D unclear. V dropped 6 bases and J dropped 6 bases, with 10 bases sitting between them. Germline V gives CDR1 SGHAT, CDR2 FQNNGV. This CDR3 is built from 12 residues. CDR3 nucleotides: TGTGCCAGCAGTCTTTCCAGGGATACGCAGTATTTT. Amino acids: CASSLSRDTQYF.

The chain joins TRBV18 to TRBJ2-7, with 7 nucleotides matching TRBD2. CDR3 length equals 14 residues. CDR1 and CDR2 (germline): KGHSH, LQKENI. V lost 2 bases, J lost 2 bases, and 3 bases stayed unmatched. CDR3 in DNA: TGTGCCAGCTCACCAGGGGGGGGTCCCTACGAGCAGTACTTC. Amino acid sequence: CASSPGGGPYEQYF.

This clone occurred once. The rearrangement links TRBV28 to TRBJ1-2; 7 bases are shared with TRBD1. The CDR3 runs to 16 residues. Germline CDR1 reads MDHEN; CDR2 reads SYDVKM. Trimming removed 4 bases from V and 1 base from J; junction bases left unmatched: 9. CDR3 bases: TGTGCCAGCAGTTCACCGCCCGGGACAGTTAACTATGGCTACACCTTC. Residues: CASSSPPGTVNYGYTF.

The V call is TRBV11-3, the J call TRBJ1-1, with D possibly matching TRBD1 (5 bases). The CDR3 loop spans 15 amino acids. Looked up from germline, CDR1 is SGHNT and CDR2 is YENEEA. V shed 8 bases and J shed 1 base, with 17 bases lying between them. This CDR3 reads CASRYGGFGNTEAFF. The CDR3 DNA follows: TGTGCCAGCCGATACGGGGGATTCGGGAACACTGAAGCTTTCTTT.

V usage is TRBV19 and J usage is TRBJ1-5, with D hard to call. This CDR3 has 15 amino acids. Trimming stripped 3 bases from V and 8 bases from J, with 17 bases between. Germline CDR1 and CDR2: LNHDA and SQIVND (reference sequence). CDR3 loop: CASSISGSDPEPQHF. In DNA form, the CDR3 reads TGTGCCAGTAGTATTAGCGGATCGGACCCTGAGCCCCAGCATTTT.

A single count supports this clone. The rearrangement links TRBV19 to TRBJ1-1; 9 bases map to TRBD1. CDR1 and CDR2 from the germline V gene are LNHDA and SQIVND (reference sequence). The junction had 2 bases not matched to a gene; V was cut back by 0 bases and J by 3 bases. CDR3 length equals 15 residues. The CDR3 is CASSIEQGAYTEAFF. The CDR3 coding sequence is TGTGCCAGTAGTATAGAACAGGGGGCGTACACTGAAGCTTTCTTT. The full variable domain, rest sourced from reference TRBV19 and TRBJ1-1, is DGGITQSPKYLFRKEGQNVTLSCEQNLNHDAMYWYRQDPGQGLRLIYYSQIVNDFQKGDIAEGYSVSREKKESFPLTVTSAQKNPTAFYLCASSIEQGAYTEAFFGQGTRLTVV.

The V and J genes are TRBV25-1 and TRBJ1-1; TRBD1 aligns across 8 bases. V trimming: 4 bases; J trimming: 4 bases; junction bases outside the gene matches: 5. The length of the CDR3 is 14 residues. Germline CDR1 reads MGHDK; CDR2 reads SYGVNS. The CDR3 nucleotides are TGTGCCAGCAGTGTTCAGGGGGCCGGCACTGAAGCTTTCTTT. Translating it yields CASSVQGAGTEAFF.

V gene TRBV28 combines with J gene TRBJ2-7; 12 nucleotides agree with TRBD2. Germline V gives CDR1 MDHEN, CDR2 SYDVKM. V shed 5 bases and J 0 bases; nucleotides not matched to a gene: 5. This CDR3 is 16 amino acids long. The DNA of the CDR3 is TGTGCCAGCAGTAACGGACTAGCGGGGACCTCCTACGAGCAGTACTTC. It encodes CASSNGLAGTSYEQYF.

This chain connects TRBV3-1 (or the pseudogene TRBV3-2) to TRBJ2-3, with a weak D call TRBD2 (6 bases). The V end was cut by 4 bases, the J end by 4 bases, with 12 bases between. The CDR3 loop spans 14 amino acids. CDR1 and CDR2 (germline): LGHDT, YNNKEL (reference sequence). The CDR3 sequence is CASSPAGRPDTQYF. In nucleotides, the CDR3 is TGTGCCAGCAGCCCAGCAGGGAGGCCAGATACGCAGTATTTT.

The V call is TRBV7-2, the J call TRBJ2-2; 11 bases are a match to TRBD2. J was trimmed by 4 bases and V by 2 bases; bases with no gene match: 12. CDR3 length: 19 residues. In germline, CDR1 is SGHTA, CDR2 FQGNSA. CDR3 amino acids: CASSLSLRLAGQGTGELFF. The CDR3 DNA reads TGTGCCAGCAGCTTATCTCTACGACTAGCGGGACAGGGCACCGGGGAGCTGTTTTTT.

V usage is TRBV11-2 and J usage is TRBJ2-1; 12 bases are shared with TRBD2. V gave up 2 bases and J gave up 6 bases; unmatched junction bases: 8. The CDR3 is 17 residues long. Germline V gene lookup returns CDR1 SGHAT and CDR2 FQNNGV. The CDR3 DNA reads TGTGCCAGCAGCTTAAGACTAGCGGGAGATGAGGGCAATGAGCAGTTCTTC. This sequence encodes CASSLRLAGDEGNEQFF.

CDR3 coding DNA: TGTGCCAGCAGCTTATTTCTAGCGGGGGGTACCAATGAGCAGTTCTTC. Translation gives CASSLFLAGGTNEQFF. The chain has TRBV7-6 and TRBJ2-1; 11 positions agree with TRBD2. Unmatched junction bases numbered 6, after V lost 2 bases and J lost 6 bases. Looked up from germline, CDR1 is SGHVS and CDR2 is FNYEAQ. The CDR3 is 16 residues long. Filled out from reference TRBV7-6 and TRBJ2-1, the complete variable domain reads GAGVSQSPRYKVTKRGQDVALRCDPISGHVSLYWYRQALGQGPEFLTYFNYEAQQDKSGLPNDRFSAERPEGSISTLTIQRTEQRDSAMYRCASSLFLAGGTNEQFFGPGTRLTVL.

The J gene is TRBJ2-7, the V gene TRBV7-3, with TRBD2 as a possible D gene (5 bases). CDR1 and CDR2 from the germline V gene are SGHTA and FQGTGA. The CDR3 has 14 residues. The V end lost 2 bases, the J end lost 1 base, and 9 bases lay between the germline ends. CDR3 amino acids: CASSLYPGSYEQYF. CDR3 nucleotide sequence: TGTGCCAGCAGCTTATACCCGGGATCCTACGAGCAGTACTTC.

The rearrangement links TRBV7-8 to TRBJ1-2, with TRBD1 matching 8 bases. This CDR3 contains 14 residues. J gave up 2 bases and V 3 bases, and 2 bases lay outside the gene matches. The germline gives CDR1 SGHVS, CDR2 FQNEAQ. CDR3 amino acids: CASSLRDRNYGYTF. The CDR3, as DNA: TGTGCCAGCAGCTTGCGGGACAGGAACTATGGCTACACCTTC. The full variable domain, completed using reference TRBV7-8 and TRBJ1-2, is GAGVSQSPRYKVAKRGQDVALRCDPISGHVSLFWYQQALGQGPEFLTYFQNEAQLDKSGLPSDRFFAERPEGSVSTLKIQRTQQEDSAVYLCASSLRDRNYGYTFGSGTRLTVV.

The chain employs TRBV6-5 and TRBJ1-1, with 10 positions matching TRBD1. Germline loops: CDR1 MNHEY, CDR2 SVGAGI. The CDR3 is 15 residues long. V lost 6 bases, J lost 0 bases, and 4 bases stayed unmatched. CDR3 sequence (DNA): TGTGCCAGCAGCGGGACAGGGGACCTGAACACTGAAGCTTTCTTT. Amino acids: CASSGTGDLNTEAFF.

This chain links TRBV4-1 with TRBJ1-5, with a tentative D call TRBD1 (5 bases). The ends were cut back, 2 bases at V and 3 bases at J, with 8 bases in the middle. CDR3 length: 14 residues. In germline, CDR1 is MGHRA, CDR2 YSYEKL. CDR3 nucleotides: TGCGCCAGCAGCCAAAGGGGACTCAATCAGCCCCAGCATTTT. This gives the protein CASSQRGLNQPQHF.

The rearrangement uses TRBV7-3 and TRBJ2-2, with 9 bases identical to TRBD2. Germline V gene lookup returns CDR1 SGHTA and CDR2 FQGTGA. V shed 9 bases, J shed 4 bases, and the junction held 3 bases outside the gene matches. The CDR3 covers 13 residues. The CDR3 loop is CASSGRGTGELFF. CDR3 coding DNA: TGTGCCAGTAGCGGGAGAGGCACCGGGGAGCTGTTTTTT.

This clone has just one count. The CDR3 region is CASRIAGGPWNEQFF. Here the CDR3 DNA reads TGTGCCAGCAGAATAGCGGGAGGGCCTTGGAATGAGCAGTTCTTC. The J gene is TRBJ2-1, the V gene TRBV5-6; 11 bases are shared with TRBD2. The junction had 8 bases not matched to a gene; V was cut back by 5 bases and J by 7 bases. Germline values: CDR1 SGHDT, CDR2 YYEEEE. CDR3 length: 15 residues.

The chain employs TRBV6-5 and TRBJ1-2; unclear D gene. The CDR3 sequence is 13 residues long. The germline V and J ends were trimmed by 7 bases and 4 bases, with 13 bases remaining between them. CDR1 and CDR2 from the germline V gene are MNHEY and SVGAGI. The CDR3 here is CASIPDGSYGYTF. CDR3 sequence (DNA): TGTGCCAGCATTCCGGACGGGAGCTATGGCTACACCTTC.

A remark on this clone: The same CDR3 arises from other DNA sequences in this sample as well. This chain uses TRBV2 with TRBJ1-5, with D possibly TRBD1 on 5 matching bases. The CDR3 is 14 amino acids. V lost 6 bases and J 6 bases, leaving 15 bases between the germline ends. From germline, CDR1 is SNHLY and CDR2 FYNNEI. The CDR3 coding sequence is TGTGCCAGCAGCCCTACGGGGGAAACTCAGCCCCAGCATTTT. Amino acid sequence: CASSPTGETQPQHF.

V usage is TRBV11-2 and J usage is TRBJ2-7; TRBD2 agrees at 7 bases. J gave up 7 bases and V 5 bases, and 11 bases lay outside the gene matches. CDR3 size: 14 residues. The germline CDR1 and CDR2 sequences are SGHAT and FQNNGV. The CDR3 DNA sequence: TGTGCCAGCAGCCCCGACAGAATTAGCGGGGAGCAGTACTTC. Encoded protein: CASSPDRISGEQYF.